This T cell receptor (beta chain) was identified in a study of T cell changes during pregnancy in multiple sclerosis. Using immunoSEQ multiplex PCR, the repertoire was profiled, and TCRdb retains in-frame clones only, with some absent. This table holds under 90,000 clones, approximately 92% found once. V was pared by 1 base and J by 5 bases, with 8 bases between. CDR1 SSHAT and CDR2 FNYEAQ come from the germline V gene (reference sequence). The length of the CDR3 is 14 residues. The chain joins TRBV7-7 to TRBJ2-2; maybe TRBD1 (5 bases). The input for sequencing was peripheral blood, taken after pregnancy. The clonotype was recovered from a female donor in good health, enrolled as a control in a pregnancy study. The CDR3 here is CASSLGQTTGELFF. CDR3 coding DNA: TGTGCCAGCAGCTTAGGACAGACGACCGGGGAGCTGTTTTTT.